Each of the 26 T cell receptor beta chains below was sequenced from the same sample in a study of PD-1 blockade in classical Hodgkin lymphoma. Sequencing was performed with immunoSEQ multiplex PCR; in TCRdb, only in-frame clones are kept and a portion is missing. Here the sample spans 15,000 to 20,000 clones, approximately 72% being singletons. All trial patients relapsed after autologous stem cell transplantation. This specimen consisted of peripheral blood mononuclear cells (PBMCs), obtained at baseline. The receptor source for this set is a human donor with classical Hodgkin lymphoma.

CDR3 in DNA: TGTGCCAGCAGTTATGCCAGTGTGCCAACCGGGGAGCTGTTTTTT. It codes for CASSYASVPTGELFF. This sequence joins TRBV6-5 and TRBJ2-2; D ambiguous. Germline assignment: CDR1 MNHEY and CDR2 SVGAGI. CDR3 size: 15 residues. The V end lost 3 bases, the J end lost 5 bases, and 13 bases lay between the germline ends.

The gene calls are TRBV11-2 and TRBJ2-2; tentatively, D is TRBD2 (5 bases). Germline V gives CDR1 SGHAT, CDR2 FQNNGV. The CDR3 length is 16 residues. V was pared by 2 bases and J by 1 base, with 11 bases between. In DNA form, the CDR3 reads TGTGCCAGCAGCTTACGAGCGGTAGGGAACACCGGGGAGCTGTTTTTT. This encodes CASSLRAVGNTGELFF.

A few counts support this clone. CDR3 protein: CASSLVTSGRGSYNEQFF. CDR3 coding DNA: TGTGCCAGCAGCTTAGTGACTAGCGGGAGGGGGTCTTACAATGAGCAGTTCTTC. The chain links TRBV7-8 to TRBJ2-1; 14 nucleotides line up with TRBD2. Germline CDR1 is SGHVS and CDR2 is FQNEAQ. The CDR3 has 18 amino acids. V lost 1 base and J lost 4; bases outside the gene matches: 6.

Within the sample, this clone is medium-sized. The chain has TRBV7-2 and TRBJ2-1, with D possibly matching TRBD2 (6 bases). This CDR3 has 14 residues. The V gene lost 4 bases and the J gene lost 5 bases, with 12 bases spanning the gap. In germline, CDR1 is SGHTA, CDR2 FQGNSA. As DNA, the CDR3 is TGTGCCAGCAGCTCCCGGTGGGGGGACAATGAGCAGTTCTTC. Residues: CASSSRWGDNEQFF. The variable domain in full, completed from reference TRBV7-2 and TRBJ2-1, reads GAGVSQSPSNKVTEKGKDVELRCDPISGHTALYWYRQSLGQGLEFLIYFQGNSAPDKSGLPSDRFSAERTGGSVSTLTIQRTQQEDSAVYLCASSSRWGDNEQFFGPGTRLTVL.

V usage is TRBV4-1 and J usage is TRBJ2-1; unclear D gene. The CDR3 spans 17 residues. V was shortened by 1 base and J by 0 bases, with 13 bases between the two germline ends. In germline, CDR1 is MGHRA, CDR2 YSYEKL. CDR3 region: CASSQVDMGFSYNEQFF. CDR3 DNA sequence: TGCGCCAGCAGCCAAGTTGACATGGGATTCTCCTACAATGAGCAGTTCTTC.

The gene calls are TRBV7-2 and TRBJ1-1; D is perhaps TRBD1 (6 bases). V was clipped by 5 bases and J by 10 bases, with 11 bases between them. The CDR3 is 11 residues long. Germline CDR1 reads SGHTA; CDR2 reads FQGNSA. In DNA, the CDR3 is TGTGCCAGCAGCCCCGGGACAATAGCTTTCTTT. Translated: CASSPGTIAFF.

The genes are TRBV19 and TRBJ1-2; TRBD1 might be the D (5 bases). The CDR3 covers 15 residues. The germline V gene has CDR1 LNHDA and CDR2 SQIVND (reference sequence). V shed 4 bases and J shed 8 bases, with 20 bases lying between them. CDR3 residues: CASSTQPIRVRGYTF. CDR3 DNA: TGTGCCAGTAGTACTCAACCGATCAGGGTGAGGGGCTACACCTTC.

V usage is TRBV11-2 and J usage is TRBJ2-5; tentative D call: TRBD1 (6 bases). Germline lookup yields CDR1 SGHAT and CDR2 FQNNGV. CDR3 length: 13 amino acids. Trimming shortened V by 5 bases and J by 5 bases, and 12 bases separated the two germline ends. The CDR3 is CASSVQGWETQYF. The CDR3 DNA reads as TGTGCCAGCAGCGTACAGGGTTGGGAGACCCAGTACTTC.

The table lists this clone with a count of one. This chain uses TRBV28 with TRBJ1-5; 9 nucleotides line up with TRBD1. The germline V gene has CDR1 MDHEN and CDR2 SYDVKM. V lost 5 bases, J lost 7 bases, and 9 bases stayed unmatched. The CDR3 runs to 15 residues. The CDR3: CASSPPGQGGQPQHF. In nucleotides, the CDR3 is TGTGCCAGCAGTCCCCCGGGACAGGGCGGGCAGCCCCAGCATTTT.

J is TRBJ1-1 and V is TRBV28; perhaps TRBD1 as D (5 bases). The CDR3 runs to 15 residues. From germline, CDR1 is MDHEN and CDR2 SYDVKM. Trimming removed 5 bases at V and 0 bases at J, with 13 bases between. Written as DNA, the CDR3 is TGTGCCAGCAGTGCCGGGGGTCATCTGAACACTGAAGCTTTCTTT. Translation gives CASSAGGHLNTEAFF.

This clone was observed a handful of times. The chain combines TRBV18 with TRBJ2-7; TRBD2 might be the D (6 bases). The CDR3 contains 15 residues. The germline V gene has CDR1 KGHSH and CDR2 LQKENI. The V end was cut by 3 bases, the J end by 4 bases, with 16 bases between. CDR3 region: CASSPFGGAAYEQYF. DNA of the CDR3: TGTGCCAGCTCACCTTTTGGAGGGGCCGCGTACGAGCAGTACTTC.

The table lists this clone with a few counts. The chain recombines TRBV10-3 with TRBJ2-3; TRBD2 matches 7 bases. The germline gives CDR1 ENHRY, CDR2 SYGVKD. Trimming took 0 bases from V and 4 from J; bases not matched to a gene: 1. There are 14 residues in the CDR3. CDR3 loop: CAISESAGADTQYF. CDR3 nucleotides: TGTGCCATCAGTGAGTCGGCGGGGGCAGATACGCAGTATTTT.

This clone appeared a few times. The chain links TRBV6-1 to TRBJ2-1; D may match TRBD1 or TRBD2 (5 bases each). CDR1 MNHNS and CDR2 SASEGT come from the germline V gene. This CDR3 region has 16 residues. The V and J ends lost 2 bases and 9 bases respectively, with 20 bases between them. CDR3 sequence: CASSEYLGDGDGEQFF. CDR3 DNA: TGTGCCAGCAGTGAATATTTAGGGGACGGTGATGGTGAGCAGTTCTTC.

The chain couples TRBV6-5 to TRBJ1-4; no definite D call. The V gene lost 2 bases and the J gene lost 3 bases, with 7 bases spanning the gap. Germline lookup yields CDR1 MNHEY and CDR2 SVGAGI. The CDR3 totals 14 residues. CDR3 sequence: CASSYRSSNEKLFF. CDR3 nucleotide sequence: TGTGCCAGCAGTTACAGAAGTTCTAATGAAAAACTGTTTTTT.

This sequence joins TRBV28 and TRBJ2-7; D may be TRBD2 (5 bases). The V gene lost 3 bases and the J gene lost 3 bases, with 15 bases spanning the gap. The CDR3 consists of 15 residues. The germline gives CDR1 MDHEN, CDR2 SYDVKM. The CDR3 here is CASSFQGTGLYEQYF. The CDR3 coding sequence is TGTGCCAGCAGTTTCCAAGGAACCGGACTCTACGAGCAGTACTTC.

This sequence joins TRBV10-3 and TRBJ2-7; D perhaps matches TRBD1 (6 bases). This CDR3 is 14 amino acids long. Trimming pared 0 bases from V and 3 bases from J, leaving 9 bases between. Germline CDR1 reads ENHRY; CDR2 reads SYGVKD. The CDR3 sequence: CAISESIGGYEQYF. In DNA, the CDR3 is TGTGCCATCAGTGAGTCGATAGGGGGCTACGAGCAGTACTTC.

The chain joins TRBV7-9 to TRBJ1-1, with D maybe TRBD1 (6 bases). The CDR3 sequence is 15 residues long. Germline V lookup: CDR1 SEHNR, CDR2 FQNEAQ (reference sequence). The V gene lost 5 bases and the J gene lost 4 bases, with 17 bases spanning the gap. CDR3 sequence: CASSLGTLGITEAFF. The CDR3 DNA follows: TGTGCCAGCAGCCTAGGGACACTCGGCATCACTGAAGCTTTCTTT.

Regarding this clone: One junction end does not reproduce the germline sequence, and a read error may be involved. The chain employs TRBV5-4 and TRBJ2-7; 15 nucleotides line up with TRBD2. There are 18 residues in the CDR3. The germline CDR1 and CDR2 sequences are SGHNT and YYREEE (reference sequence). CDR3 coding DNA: TGCGCCAGCAGCCAAGAAGGGACTAGCGGGAGGTGGCCCTACGAGCAGTACTTC. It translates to CASSQEGTSGRWPYEQYF.

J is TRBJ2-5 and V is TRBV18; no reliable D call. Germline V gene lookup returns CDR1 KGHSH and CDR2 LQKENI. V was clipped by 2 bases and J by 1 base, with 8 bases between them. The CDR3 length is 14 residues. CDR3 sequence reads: CASSPRTTQETQYF. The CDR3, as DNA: TGTGCCAGCTCACCAAGGACCACCCAAGAGACCCAGTACTTC. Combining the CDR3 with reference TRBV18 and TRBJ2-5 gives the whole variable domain NAGVMQNPRHLVRRRGQEARLRCSPMKGHSHVYWYRQLPEEGLKFMVYLQKENIIDESGMPKERFSAEFPKEGPSILRIQQVVRGDSAAYFCASSPRTTQETQYFGPGTRLLVL.

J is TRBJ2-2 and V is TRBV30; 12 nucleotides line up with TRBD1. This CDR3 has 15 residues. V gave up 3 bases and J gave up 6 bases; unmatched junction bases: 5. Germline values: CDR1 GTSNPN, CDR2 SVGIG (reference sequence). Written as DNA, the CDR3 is TGTGCCTGGAGCTTGGGACAGGGGGCTGCCGGGGAGCTGTTTTTT. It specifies CAWSLGQGAAGELFF.

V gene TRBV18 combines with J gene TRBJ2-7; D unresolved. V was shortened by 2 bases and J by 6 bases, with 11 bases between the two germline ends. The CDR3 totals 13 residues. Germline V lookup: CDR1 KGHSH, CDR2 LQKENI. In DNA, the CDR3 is TGTGCCAGCTCACCAGGGCAGGTGGCCGAGCAGTACTTC. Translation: CASSPGQVAEQYF.

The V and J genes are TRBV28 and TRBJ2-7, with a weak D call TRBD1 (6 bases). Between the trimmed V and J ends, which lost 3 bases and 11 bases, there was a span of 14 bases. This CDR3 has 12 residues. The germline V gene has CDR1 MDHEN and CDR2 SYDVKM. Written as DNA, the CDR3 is TGTGCCAGCAGTTTGATACAGGGACCAGAGTACTTC. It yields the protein CASSLIQGPEYF.

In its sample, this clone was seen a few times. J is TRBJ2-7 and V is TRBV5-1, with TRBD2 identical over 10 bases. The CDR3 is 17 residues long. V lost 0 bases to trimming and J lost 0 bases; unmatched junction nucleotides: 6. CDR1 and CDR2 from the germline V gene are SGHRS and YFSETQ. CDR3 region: CASSLAGLAESSYEQYF. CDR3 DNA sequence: TGCGCCAGCAGCTTGGCCGGACTAGCGGAAAGCTCCTACGAGCAGTACTTC.

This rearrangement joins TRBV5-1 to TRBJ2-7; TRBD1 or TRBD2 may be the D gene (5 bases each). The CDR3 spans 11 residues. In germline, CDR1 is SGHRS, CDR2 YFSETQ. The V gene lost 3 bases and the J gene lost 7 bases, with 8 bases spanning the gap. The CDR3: CASSWGPEQYF. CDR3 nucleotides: TGCGCCAGCAGCTGGGGACCTGAGCAGTACTTC.

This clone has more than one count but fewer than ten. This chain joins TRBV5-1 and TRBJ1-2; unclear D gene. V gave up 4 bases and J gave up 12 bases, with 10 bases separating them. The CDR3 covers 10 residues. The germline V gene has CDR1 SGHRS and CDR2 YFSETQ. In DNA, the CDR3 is TGCGCCAGCAGCCTAGGGAGGGACACCTTC. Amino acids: CASSLGRDTF.

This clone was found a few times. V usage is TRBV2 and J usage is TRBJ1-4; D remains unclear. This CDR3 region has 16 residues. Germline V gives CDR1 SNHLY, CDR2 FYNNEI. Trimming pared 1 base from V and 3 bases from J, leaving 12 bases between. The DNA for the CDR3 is TGTGCCAGCAGTGAAGTGGGGTTGGCGGCTAATGAAAAACTGTTTTTT. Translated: CASSEVGLAANEKLFF.